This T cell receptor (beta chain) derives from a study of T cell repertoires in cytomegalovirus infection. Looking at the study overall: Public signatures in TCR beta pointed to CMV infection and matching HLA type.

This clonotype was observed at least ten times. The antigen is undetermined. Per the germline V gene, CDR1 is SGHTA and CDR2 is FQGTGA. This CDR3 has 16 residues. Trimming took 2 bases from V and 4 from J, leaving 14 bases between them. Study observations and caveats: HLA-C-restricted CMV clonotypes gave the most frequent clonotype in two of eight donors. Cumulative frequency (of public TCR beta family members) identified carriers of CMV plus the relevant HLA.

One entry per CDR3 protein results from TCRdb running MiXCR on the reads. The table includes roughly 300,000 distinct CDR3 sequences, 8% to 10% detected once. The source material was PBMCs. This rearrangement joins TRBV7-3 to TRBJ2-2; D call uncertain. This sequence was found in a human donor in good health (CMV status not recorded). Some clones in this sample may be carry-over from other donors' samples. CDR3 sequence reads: CASSLQPALGTGELFF. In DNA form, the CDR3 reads TGTGCCAGCAGCTTACAGCCGGCCCTAGGCACCGGGGAGCTGTTTTTT.